This T cell receptor (beta chain) was identified in a study of blood T cell repertoires in COVID-19. Background on the study: Sites in the United States, Italy and Spain provided acute and convalescent COVID-19 samples. T cells, B-cell-depleted T cells, or PBMCs provided the cDNA or gDNA that served as material.

The germline CDR1 and CDR2 sequences are LGHNT and FRNRAP. This CDR3 has 16 residues. The germline V and J ends were trimmed by 1 base and 5 bases, with 17 bases remaining between them. Methods used by the authors: It was from reference gene primer amplification that nucleated cell counts were estimated. Produced via immunoSEQ multiplex PCR; TCRdb's table is partial and in-frame only. That table furnishes V, J and clone size, whereas the DNA furnished D and trimming. The data contain approximately 200,000 clones, over 75% of them seen just once; the ten biggest clones take up 5.1%. Sequences were obtained from peripheral blood. This clonotype was sampled from a human donor in a cohort sampled during active COVID-19. The chain has TRBV12-5 and TRBJ1-1; no definite D call. CDR3 in DNA: TGTGCTAGTGGTTTGGCTACCGGGGTAAGAGGGACTGAAGCTTTCTTT. The encoded protein is CASGLATGVRGTEAFF.